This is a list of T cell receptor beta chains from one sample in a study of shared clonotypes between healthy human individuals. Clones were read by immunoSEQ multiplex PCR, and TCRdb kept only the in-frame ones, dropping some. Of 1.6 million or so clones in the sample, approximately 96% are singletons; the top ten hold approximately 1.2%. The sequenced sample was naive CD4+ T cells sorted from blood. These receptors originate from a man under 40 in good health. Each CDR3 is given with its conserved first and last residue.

cdr3_aa: CASSPGLAAPYEQYF
cdr3_length: 15
j_call: TRBJ2-7
v_call: TRBV5-1

cdr3_aa: CASSLLTGGYEQYF
cdr3_length: 14
j_call: TRBJ2-7
v_call: TRBV28

cdr3_aa: CASIDAGGNTGELFF
cdr3_length: 15
j_call: TRBJ2-2
v_call: TRBV6-5

cdr3_aa: CASSQTGWETQYF
cdr3_length: 13
j_call: TRBJ2-5
v_call: TRBV27

cdr3_aa: CASSLGRTSGRSDEQFF
cdr3_length: 17
j_call: TRBJ2-1
v_call: TRBV13

cdr3_aa: CASSYRTSGSTDTQYF
cdr3_length: 16
j_call: TRBJ2-3
v_call: TRBV7-2

cdr3_aa: CASSISPGGYEQYF
cdr3_length: 14
j_call: TRBJ2-7
v_call: TRBV19

cdr3_aa: CASSLVAAPPDGYTF
cdr3_length: 15
j_call: TRBJ1-2
v_call: TRBV5-1

cdr3_aa: CASSQLRGNEKLFF
cdr3_length: 14
j_call: TRBJ1-4
v_call: TRBV4-1

cdr3_aa: CAWSLGADTQYF
cdr3_length: 12
j_call: TRBJ2-3
v_call: TRBV30

cdr3_aa: CAISGIRDPMREQYF
cdr3_length: 15
j_call: TRBJ2-7
v_call: TRBV10-3

cdr3_aa: CASSKGQGPANIGYTF
cdr3_length: 16
j_call: TRBJ1-2
v_call: TRBV21-1

cdr3_aa: CASSKSFEQYF
cdr3_length: 11
j_call: TRBJ2-7
v_call: TRBV23-1

cdr3_aa: CSVGLRARLEAFF
cdr3_length: 13
j_call: TRBJ1-1
v_call: TRBV29-1

cdr3_aa: CASSYRRLGSGYEQYF
cdr3_length: 16
j_call: TRBJ2-7
v_call: TRBV7-8

cdr3_aa: CASSPRRSEPQETQYF
cdr3_length: 16
j_call: TRBJ2-5
v_call: TRBV18

cdr3_aa: CSVVPPRGEQYF
cdr3_length: 12
j_call: TRBJ2-7
v_call: TRBV29-1

cdr3_aa: CASSLGSSYNEQFF
cdr3_length: 14
j_call: TRBJ2-1
v_call: TRBV7-9

cdr3_aa: CASSLRGTGGRNQPQHF
cdr3_length: 17
j_call: TRBJ1-5
v_call: TRBV27

cdr3_aa: CASSVQVVGYEQYF
cdr3_length: 14
j_call: TRBJ2-7
v_call: TRBV9

cdr3_aa: CASSQQPAMNTEAFF
cdr3_length: 15
j_call: TRBJ1-1
v_call: TRBV7-2

cdr3_aa: CSGGLAGWNEQFF
cdr3_length: 13
j_call: TRBJ2-1
v_call: TRBV29-1